The sequence of this TCR beta chain was determined in a study of CD8 T cells in Susac syndrome (dated by TCRdb to between 2018 and 2021). Context from the whole study: The study used repertoire sequencing to test whether antigen drove CD8+ T cell activation and differentiation in Susac syndrome. The clonality of the CD8+ T cell repertoire was compared across approximately twelve healthy donors, roughly 14 Susac syndrome patients and around 15 multiple sclerosis patients. Broad study findings and their caveats: The TCR sequencing and HLA analysis was acknowledged to have included a relatively small number of individuals.

Based on the germline V gene (reference sequence), the CDR1 and CDR2 sequences are SEHNR and FQNEAQ. The CDR3 covers 12 residues, taking in both the cysteine and the phenylalanine. Only CDR3 DNA is held: 36 bases, read in frame from base 1. V is cut by 6 bases and J by 2 bases, and the space between the germline ends is 5 bases. RNA was extracted with the RNeasy kit and roughly 0.45 to 1 ug was reverse transcribed using random hexamers. The immunoSEQ multiplex PCR assay, covering 54 Vbeta and 13 Jbeta segments, was used to amplify TCR beta CDR3 regions. To correct PCR amplification bias, a synthetic template baseline was used for both primer optimization and computational correction. In the source study's methods: Reads were annotated to V, D and J genes according to IMGT and were analyzed with immunoSEQ Analyzer, with only productive sequences retained. Clonality was computed as one minus Shannon entropy normalized by log2 of the number of productive unique sequences. Public and private clones were assessed among the 100 most prevalent clones of each patient and control. Susac-specific clones were defined as absent from healthy and MS cohorts, about 1,100 published viral clones and other ImmuneACCESS disease sequences. TCRdb redid the processing of the public reads, applying fastp at Q25 and MiXCR, and retained in-frame beta chains. When rows share a CDR3 protein, they turn into one entry using the most common DNA and genes. TCRdb's processing, not the authors' own work, is the source of the V and J calls. This sample gives approximately 140,000 distinct CDR3 sequences in total; 94% of them show up just once. Roughly 0.27% of the sample comes from the top ten.

This clonotype showed up just a few times. It lacks a known antigen. Base qualities are not recorded, but no much larger clone differs from it by a single base. Peripheral blood CD8+ and CD4+ T cells from healthy donors, Susac syndrome patients and multiple sclerosis patients were profiled by high-throughput TCR beta sequencing. Healthy donors were age- and sex-matched controls. Bulk CD8+ and CD4+ T cells were purified by magnetic negative isolation, whereas CD8+ TEMRA cells were enriched by FACS. Blood was collected in EDTA tubes and processed within 24 hours, with PBMCs isolated through density gradient centrifugation. PBMCs intended for TCR sequencing were frozen in liquid nitrogen and were later thawed in a 37 degrees C water bath. The sorted or isolated CD4+, CD8+ and CD8+ TEMRA cells reached a purity of at least 90%.

The V gene is TRBV7-9 and the J gene is TRBJ2-1; TRBD1 is perhaps the D gene, given 5 matching bases. Input material: CD8+ T cells from PBMCs. The clonotype originates from a human donor in good health. The CDR3 corresponds to CASRGAYNEQFF. The bases read TGTGCCAGCAGAGGGGCCTACAATGAGCAGTTCTTC.